This T cell receptor beta chain was recorded in a study of blood T cell repertoires in COVID-19. In the study overall: T cells, B-cell-depleted T cells, or PBMCs supplied cDNA or gDNA.

This CDR3 region has 13 residues. Trimming removed 6 bases from V and 5 bases from J; junction bases left unmatched: 6. CDR1 is KGHSH and CDR2 is LQKENI in the germline V gene. This clone was observed a single time. Sequenced by immunoSEQ multiplex PCR; TCRdb stores in-frame clones only, minus some. The table shows some 90,000 clones, with 80% to 90% occurring only once. The chain recombines TRBV18 with TRBJ2-7; 8 nucleotides align to TRBD2. This clonotype originated in a man aged 45-65 years with acute or convalescent COVID-19. The material sequenced was peripheral blood. The CDR3 here is CASSRGGRDEQYV. CDR3 nucleotide sequence: TGTGCCAGCTCCCGGGGGGGACGGGACGAGCAGTACGTC.